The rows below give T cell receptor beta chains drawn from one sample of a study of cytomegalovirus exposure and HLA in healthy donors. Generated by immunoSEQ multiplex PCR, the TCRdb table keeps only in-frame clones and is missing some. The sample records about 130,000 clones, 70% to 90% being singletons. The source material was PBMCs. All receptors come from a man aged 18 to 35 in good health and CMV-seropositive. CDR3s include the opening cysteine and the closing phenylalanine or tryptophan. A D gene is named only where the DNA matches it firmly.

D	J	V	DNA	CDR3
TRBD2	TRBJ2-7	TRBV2	TGTGCCAGCAGAACCGGGACTAGCGGGGGTAAGCAGTACTTC	CASRTGTSGGKQYF
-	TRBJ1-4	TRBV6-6	TGTGCCAGCGGACAGTTGGGGGGGAAAAATGAAAAACTGTTTTTT	CASGQLGGKNEKLFF
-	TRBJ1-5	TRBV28	TGTGCCAGCAGTCCGACTTCTTTTTATAGCAATCAGCCCCAGCATTTT	CASSPTSFYSNQPQHF
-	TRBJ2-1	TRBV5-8	TGTGCCAGCAGCTTGGGGTCTGTGGGGCTCTACAATGAGCAGTTCTTC	CASSLGSVGLYNEQFF
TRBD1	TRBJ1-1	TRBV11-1	TGTGCCAGCAGCCTCACGACAGGGATGGTGAACACTGAAGCTTTCTTT	CASSLTTGMVNTEAFF
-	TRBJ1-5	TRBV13	TGTGCCAGCGGAGCAGGGCAGAATCAGCCCCAGCATTTT	CASGAGQNQPQHF
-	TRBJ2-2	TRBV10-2	TGCGCCAGCACAGGGTCCCACGCCGGGGAGCTGTTTTTT	CASTGSHAGELFF
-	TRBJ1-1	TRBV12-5	TGTGCTAGTGGTTTGGACGCAGGATCGAACACTGAAGCTTTCTTT	CASGLDAGSNTEAFF
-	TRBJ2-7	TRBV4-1	TGCGCCAGCAGTCATCCGGGATTCTCCTACGAGCAGTACTTC	CASSHPGFSYEQYF
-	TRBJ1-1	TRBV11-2	TGTGCCAGCAGCTTCGGCAGGGCTGAAGCTTTCTTT	CASSFGRAEAFF
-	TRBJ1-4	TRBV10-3	TGTGCCATCAGACAGGGTTCAAATGAAAAACTGTTTTTT	CAIRQGSNEKLFF